A selection of T cell receptor beta chains follows, all from one sample in a study of OX40 agonist ivuxolimab in advanced cancers. TCRdb keeps only in-frame clones here, not all; method: immunoSEQ multiplex PCR. Of around 87,000 clones in the sample, approximately 94% were seen once. Sequenced material: CD4+ or CD8+ T cells sorted from blood, taken in a trial of the OX40 agonist ivuxolimab. The receptors derive from an adult with an advanced solid tumor such as melanoma, head and neck, liver or kidney cancer. Each CDR3 is given with its conserved first and last residue. Fields, in order: J gene, V gene, CDR3 protein.

>TRBJ2-3|TRBV11-2
CASSFPLPGDTQYF
>TRBJ2-7|TRBV5-1
CASSLLAGDSYEQYF
>TRBJ2-1|TRBV15
CATSREGGGSYNEQFF
>TRBJ1-3|TRBV11-2
CASSLEGAAGNTIYF
>TRBJ2-7|TRBV5-6
CASSPPPGSYYEQYF
>TRBJ2-2|TRBV6-1
CATWGQTNTGELFF
>TRBJ1-5|TRBV6-5
CASSFRQDSNQPQHF
>TRBJ1-4|TRBV6-1
CASSSKGRKDEKLFF
>TRBJ2-5|TRBV25-1
CASSLGLGQETQYF
>TRBJ2-7|TRBV10-2
CASSELAGGPIEQYF
>TRBJ2-7|TRBV7-9
CASSLTGNYEQYF
>TRBJ1-2|TRBV14
CASSGAGLGGYTF
>TRBJ1-1|TRBV5-5
CASSFAGARSTNTEAFF